This TCR beta chain emerged from a study of cytomegalovirus exposure and HLA in healthy donors. Profiled with immunoSEQ multiplex PCR; TCRdb holds only in-frame clones, not every one. Of some 150,000 clones listed, approximately 91% are singletons. V trimming: 1 base; J trimming: 4 bases; junction bases outside the gene matches: 7. This CDR3 is built from 16 residues. From germline, CDR1 is LNHDA and CDR2 SQIVND (reference sequence). Concerning this clone itself: Antigen unknown.

The donors were in the roughly 110-subject validation cohort, distinct from the roughly 600-subject first cohort. Study observations and caveats: Confirmation in vitro established that three CMV-associated chains were specific for CMV antigens. It was reportedly the case that the classifier diagnosed cytomegalovirus status with high specificity and sensitivity.

J is TRBJ1-2 and V is TRBV19; 9 bases map to TRBD1. The receptor was isolated from a man between 18 and 35 years old in good health and CMV-seronegative. Sequencing was carried out using PBMCs. CDR3 residues: CASSIVRDRVPYGYTF. The CDR3 region has the DNA TGTGCCAGTAGTATAGTTCGGGACAGGGTGCCCTATGGCTACACCTTC.